This T cell receptor beta chain is drawn from a study of Graves' ophthalmopathy and Graves' hyperthyroidism. The germline V gene encodes CDR1 ENHRY and CDR2 SYGVKD. This CDR3 is 16 amino acids long. Researchers turned away patients with other autoimmune diseases, uncontrolled infections, pregnancy or lactation. Fresh peripheral blood (roughly 9.7 ml) yielded the PBMCs. Worth noting for this clonotype: Its antigen is not identified. This clone may be a read error of a much larger clone one base away. No conserved phenylalanine or tryptophan ends this CDR3, so it is likely a read error.

Amplification of the TCR beta CDR3 regions used RNA transcripts (as template). The workflow started with a first-round RT-PCR run with HTBI primers and then moved on to a second-round multiplex PCR. TCRdb re-called the multiplex PCR reads with MiXCR, one entry per CDR3 protein. The sample has about 740,000 distinct CDR3 sequences, roughly 41% seen once. Study outcomes and limitations: The model forecast ophthalmopathy progression, reaching roughly 65% sensitivity and 72.22% specificity.

The V call is TRBV10-3, the J call TRBJ1-6, with 9 bases identical to TRBD1. The receptor was derived from an adult man with Graves' ophthalmopathy. The specimen sequenced was peripheral blood. CDR3 DNA: TGTGCCATCAGCTCACGTTCGGGACAGGGTTATTCACTCCTCCACCTT. Its protein product is CAISSRSGQGYSLLHL.